The present T cell receptor (beta chain) was sequenced within a study of CD8 T cells in ankylosing spondylitis. Using quantitative 5'-RACE with molecular barcodes, the authors made TCR beta libraries. TCRdb used MiXCR to reprocess the 5' RACE reads, holding one entry per CDR3 protein. The data show 200,000 or so distinct CDR3 sequences, with about 20% seen just once and around 4.5% held by the top ten. The CDR3 sequence is 15 residues long. The V gene's germline CDR1 is MNHEY and CDR2 SVGEGT. V dropped 0 bases and J dropped 8 bases, with 14 bases sitting between them. The study, taken as a whole, reports: Disease-linked clones proved CD8+ and comparatively uncommon in peripheral blood.

This clonotype appeared many times. Its target is unknown. Sequences were obtained from blood, either unsorted or a sorted T cell fraction (not recorded which). The chain combines TRBV6-2 or TRBV6-3 with TRBJ2-1; D possibly corresponds to TRBD1 (5 bases). The clonotype was recovered from a male donor aged 10-35 years with ankylosing spondylitis or in good health (not recorded which). This CDR3 is CASSYSGRPGDEQFF. For the CDR3, the DNA is TGTGCCAGCAGTTACTCGGGGCGCCCTGGCGATGAGCAGTTCTTC.